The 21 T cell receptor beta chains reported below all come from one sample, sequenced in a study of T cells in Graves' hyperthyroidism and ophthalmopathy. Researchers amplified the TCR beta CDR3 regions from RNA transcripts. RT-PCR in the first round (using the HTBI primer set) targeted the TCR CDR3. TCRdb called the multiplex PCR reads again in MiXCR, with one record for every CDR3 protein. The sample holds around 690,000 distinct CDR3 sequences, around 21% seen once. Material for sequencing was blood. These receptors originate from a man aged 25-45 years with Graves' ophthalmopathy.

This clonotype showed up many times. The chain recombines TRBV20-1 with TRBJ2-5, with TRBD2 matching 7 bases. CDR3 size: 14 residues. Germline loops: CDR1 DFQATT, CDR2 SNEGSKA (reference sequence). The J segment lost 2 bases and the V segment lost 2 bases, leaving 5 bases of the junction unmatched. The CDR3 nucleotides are TGCAGTGCTAGAAAAGCGGGACTGCAAGAGACCCAGTACTTC. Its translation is CSARKAGLQETQYF.

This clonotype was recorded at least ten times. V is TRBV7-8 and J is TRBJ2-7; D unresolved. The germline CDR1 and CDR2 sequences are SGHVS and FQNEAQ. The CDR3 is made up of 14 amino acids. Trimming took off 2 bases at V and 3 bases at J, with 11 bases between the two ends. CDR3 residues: CASSLPGGIYEQYF. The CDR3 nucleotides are TGTGCCAGCAGCTTACCGGGCGGAATCTACGAGCAGTACTTC.

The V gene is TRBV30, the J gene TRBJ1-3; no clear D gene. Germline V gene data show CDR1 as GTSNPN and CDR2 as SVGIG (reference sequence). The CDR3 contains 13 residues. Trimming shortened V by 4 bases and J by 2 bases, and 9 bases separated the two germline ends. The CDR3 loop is CAWMQFPGNTIYF. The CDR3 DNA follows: TGTGCCTGGATGCAGTTCCCTGGAAACACCATATATTTT.

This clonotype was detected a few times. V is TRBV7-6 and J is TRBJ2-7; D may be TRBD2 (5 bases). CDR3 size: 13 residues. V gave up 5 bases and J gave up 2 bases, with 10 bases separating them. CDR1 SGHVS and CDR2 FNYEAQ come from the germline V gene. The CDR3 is CASSPLGTYEQYF. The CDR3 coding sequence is TGTGCCAGCAGCCCCCTCGGGACCTACGAGCAGTACTTC.

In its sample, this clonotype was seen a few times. CDR3 amino acids: CATSDGGTSGITDTQYF. The CDR3 bases are TGTGCCACCAGTGATGGCGGGACTAGCGGGATAACAGATACGCAGTATTTT. The chain recombines TRBV24-1 with TRBJ2-3; 13 nucleotides agree with TRBD2. From germline, CDR1 is KGHDR and CDR2 SFDVKD. This CDR3 has 17 amino acids. Losses at the gene ends were 3 bases for V and 3 bases for J; bases not matched to a gene: 5.

The DNA of the CDR3 is TGTGCCACCGGACAGGCCTTGAACACTGAAGCTTTCTTT. This codes for CATGQALNTEAFF. The chain carries TRBV19 and TRBJ1-1; TRBD1 matches at 7 bases. CDR3 length: 13 residues. V lost 10 bases and J lost 0; bases outside the gene matches: 5. Looked up from germline, CDR1 is LNHDA and CDR2 is SQIVND (reference sequence).

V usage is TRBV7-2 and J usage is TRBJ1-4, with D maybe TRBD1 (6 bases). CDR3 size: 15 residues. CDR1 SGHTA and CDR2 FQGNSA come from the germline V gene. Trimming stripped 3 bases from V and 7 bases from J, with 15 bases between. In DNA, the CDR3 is TGTGCCAGCAGCTTTAACCCAGGGGTTCGTGAAAAACTGTTTTTT. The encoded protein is CASSFNPGVREKLFF.

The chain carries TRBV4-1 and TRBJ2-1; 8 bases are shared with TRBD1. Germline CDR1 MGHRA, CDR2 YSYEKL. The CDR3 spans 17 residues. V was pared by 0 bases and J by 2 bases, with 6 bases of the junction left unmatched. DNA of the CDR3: TGCGCCAGCAGCCAAGATTTCACGGGACAGGCCTACAATGAGCAGTTCTTC. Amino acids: CASSQDFTGQAYNEQFF.

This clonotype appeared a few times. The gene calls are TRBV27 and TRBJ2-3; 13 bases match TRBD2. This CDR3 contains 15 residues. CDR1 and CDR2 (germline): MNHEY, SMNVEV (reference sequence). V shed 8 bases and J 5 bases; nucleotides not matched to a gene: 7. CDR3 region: CASERTSGSGDTQYF. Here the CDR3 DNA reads TGTGCCAGCGAACGGACTAGCGGGAGCGGAGATACGCAGTATTTT.

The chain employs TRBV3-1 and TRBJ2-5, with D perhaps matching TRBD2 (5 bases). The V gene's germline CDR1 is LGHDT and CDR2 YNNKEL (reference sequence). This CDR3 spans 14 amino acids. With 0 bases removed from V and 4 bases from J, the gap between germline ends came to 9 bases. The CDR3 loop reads CASSQEAGGETQYF. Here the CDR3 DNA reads TGTGCCAGCAGCCAAGAGGCGGGTGGAGAGACCCAGTACTTC.

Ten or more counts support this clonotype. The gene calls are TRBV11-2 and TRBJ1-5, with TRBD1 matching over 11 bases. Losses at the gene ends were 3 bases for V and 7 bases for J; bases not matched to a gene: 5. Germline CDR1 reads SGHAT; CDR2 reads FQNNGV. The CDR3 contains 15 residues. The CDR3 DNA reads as TGTGCCAGCAGCTTGAGCGGGGACAGGGGGCAGCCCCAGCATTTT. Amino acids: CASSLSGDRGQPQHF.

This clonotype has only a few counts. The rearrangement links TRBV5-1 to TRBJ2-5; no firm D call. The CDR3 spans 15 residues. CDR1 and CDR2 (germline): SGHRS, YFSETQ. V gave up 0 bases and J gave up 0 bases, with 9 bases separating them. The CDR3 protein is CASSLAPEYQETQYF. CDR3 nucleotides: TGCGCCAGCAGCTTGGCGCCAGAGTACCAAGAGACCCAGTACTTC.

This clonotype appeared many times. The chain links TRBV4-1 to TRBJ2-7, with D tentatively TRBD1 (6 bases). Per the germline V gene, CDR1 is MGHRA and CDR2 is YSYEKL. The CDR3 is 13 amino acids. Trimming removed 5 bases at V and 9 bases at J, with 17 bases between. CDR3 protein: CASSVTTGQGQYF. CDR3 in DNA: TGCGCCAGCAGCGTAACCACGGGACAAGGGCAGTACTTC.

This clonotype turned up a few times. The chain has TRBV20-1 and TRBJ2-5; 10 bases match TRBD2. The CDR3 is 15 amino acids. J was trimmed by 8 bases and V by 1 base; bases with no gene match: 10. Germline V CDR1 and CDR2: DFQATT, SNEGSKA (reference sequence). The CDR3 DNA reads TGCAGTGCTAGAGGAAAAAGCGGGAGGGAAGGAACCCAGTACTTC. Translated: CSARGKSGREGTQYF.

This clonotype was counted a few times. The CDR3 nucleotides read TGCAGTGCTAGGACAGGGCTCTCCTACGAGCAGTACTTC. Protein product: CSARTGLSYEQYF. This chain joins TRBV20-1 and TRBJ2-7, with 7 positions matching TRBD1. Germline CDR1 DFQATT, CDR2 SNEGSKA (reference sequence). The CDR3 has 13 residues. J gave up 0 bases and V 3 bases, and 2 bases lay outside the gene matches.

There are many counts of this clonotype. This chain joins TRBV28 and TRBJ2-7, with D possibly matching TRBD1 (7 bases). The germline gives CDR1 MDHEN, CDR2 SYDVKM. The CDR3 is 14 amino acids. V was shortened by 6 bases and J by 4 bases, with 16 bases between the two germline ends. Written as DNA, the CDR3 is TGTGCCAGCAGCACACGACAGGGAGGTTACGAGCAGTACTTC. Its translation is CASSTRQGGYEQYF.

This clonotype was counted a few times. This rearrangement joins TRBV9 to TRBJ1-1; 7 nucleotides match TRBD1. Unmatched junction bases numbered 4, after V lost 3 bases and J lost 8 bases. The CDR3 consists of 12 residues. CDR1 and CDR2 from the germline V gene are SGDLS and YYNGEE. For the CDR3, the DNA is TGTGCCAGCAGCGCGGGACAGACCGAAGCTTTCTTT. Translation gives CASSAGQTEAFF.

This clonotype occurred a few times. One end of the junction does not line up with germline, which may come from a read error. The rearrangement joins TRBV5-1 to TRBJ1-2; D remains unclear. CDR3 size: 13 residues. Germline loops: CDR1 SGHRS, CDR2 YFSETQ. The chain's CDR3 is CASSLEFNYGYTF. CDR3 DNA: TGTGCCAGCAGCTTGGAATTTAACTATGGCTACACCTTC.

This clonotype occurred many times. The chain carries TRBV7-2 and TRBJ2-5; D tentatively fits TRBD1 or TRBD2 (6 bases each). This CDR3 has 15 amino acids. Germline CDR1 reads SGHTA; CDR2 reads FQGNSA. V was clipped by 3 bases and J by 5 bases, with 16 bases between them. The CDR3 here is CASSLVSGGRETQYF. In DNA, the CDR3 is TGTGCCAGCAGCTTGGTCTCCGGGGGCCGGGAGACCCAGTACTTC.

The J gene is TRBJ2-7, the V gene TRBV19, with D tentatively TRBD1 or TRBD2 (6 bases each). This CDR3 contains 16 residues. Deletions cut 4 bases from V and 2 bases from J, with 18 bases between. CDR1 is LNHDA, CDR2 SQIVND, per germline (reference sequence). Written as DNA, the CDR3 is TGTGCCAGTAGTAAACTGCAGGGGACTGGGACCTACGAGCAGTACTTC. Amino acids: CASSKLQGTGTYEQYF.

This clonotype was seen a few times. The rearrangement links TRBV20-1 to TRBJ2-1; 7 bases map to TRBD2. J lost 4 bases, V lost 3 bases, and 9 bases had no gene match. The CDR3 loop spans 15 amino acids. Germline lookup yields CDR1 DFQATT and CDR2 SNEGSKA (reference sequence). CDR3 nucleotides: TGCAGTGCTAGGGCCCGGGAGGCCTCTTACAATGAGCAGTTCTTC. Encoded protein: CSARAREASYNEQFF.